This TCR beta chain was sequenced during a study of human T cells and chemical hapten exposure. Study conclusions and caveats: No shift was seen in TCRs above 1 in 1000 frequency with DPC sensitization.

CDR3 length equals 21 residues. Trimming cost V 4 bases and J 6 bases; bases outside gene matches: 27. RNA extraction used unfractionated whole blood as the source of total RNA. In the library, unique molecular identifiers were attached to individual cDNA molecules. Under the authors' procedure: Sample TCR counts, which ranged from roughly 20,000 to 750,000, had a median of 95,638. TCRdb reprocessed the 5' RACE reads with MiXCR, giving one entry per CDR3 protein. The authors' filters were not applied to this entry. Here the sample spans about 140,000 distinct CDR3 sequences, 4.1% being singletons. This clonotype turned up a few times. Its antigen is unknown.

The rearrangement links TRBV12-3 or TRBV12-4 to TRBJ2-7; 10 bases map to TRBD1. This sequence originates from a female donor in good health. The CDR3 sequence is CASSSLYRVWTGGERKGEQYF. The CDR3 DNA reads TGTGCCAGCAGTTCTTTATACCGAGTCTGGACAGGGGGAGAAAGGAAGGGCGAGCAGTACTTC.